What follows are 14 T cell receptor beta chains derived from one specimen sequenced in a study of T cell changes during pregnancy in multiple sclerosis. This table comes from immunoSEQ multiplex PCR, and its TCRdb copy is limited to in-frame clones, with some not included. The sample contains approximately 130,000 clones, 90% to 98% of which appear only once. The source was peripheral blood, collected after pregnancy. The receptors stem from a female donor with multiple sclerosis, enrolled in a pregnancy study.

CDR3 sequence (DNA): TGTGCCAGCAGTGAAGCACAGGGGAGGTGGACTGAAGCTTTCTTT. Its translation is CASSEAQGRWTEAFF. The chain is built from TRBV6-1 and TRBJ1-1; TRBD1 aligns across 7 bases. J was trimmed by 5 bases and V by 0 bases; bases with no gene match: 6. The CDR3 has 15 residues. CDR1 is MNHNS and CDR2 is SASEGT in the germline V gene.

This clone is a singleton in its sample. V gene TRBV13 combines with J gene TRBJ2-7; a weak D match, TRBD1 (7 bases). Trimming left V 0 bases short and J 3 bases short, with 12 bases between. CDR1 and CDR2 (germline): PRHDT, FYEKMQ (reference sequence). The CDR3 consists of 15 residues. The chain's CDR3 is CASSLGGGGLYEQYF. In DNA form, the CDR3 reads TGTGCCAGCAGCTTAGGAGGAGGGGGCCTCTACGAGCAGTACTTC.

V is TRBV4-3 and J is TRBJ1-5; possibly TRBD1 for D (5 bases). Germline V CDR1 and CDR2: LGHNA, YSLEER. Trimming removed 1 base at V and 4 bases at J, with 14 bases between. The CDR3 is 16 residues long. The CDR3 DNA reads TGCGCCAGCAGCCAAGGTCTCGGGGGTACTAATCAGCCCCAGCATTTT. Translated, it gives CASSQGLGGTNQPQHF.

The V and J genes are TRBV7-2 and TRBJ2-7, with no clear D. This CDR3 has 13 residues. Germline assignment: CDR1 SGHTA and CDR2 FQGNSA. Trimming removed 5 bases at V and 6 bases at J, with 14 bases between. The CDR3 here is CASSPLPRGEQYF. For the CDR3, the DNA is TGTGCCAGCAGCCCACTTCCTCGAGGCGAGCAGTACTTC. The variable domain in full, completed from reference TRBV7-2 and TRBJ2-7, reads GAGVSQSPSNKVTEKGKDVELRCDPISGHTALYWYRQSLGQGLEFLIYFQGNSAPDKSGLPSDRFSAERTGGSVSTLTIQRTQQEDSAVYLCASSPLPRGEQYFGPGTRLTVT.

The rearrangement joins TRBV9 to TRBJ2-3, with 8 bases fitting TRBD2. Germline CDR1 is SGDLS and CDR2 is YYNGEE. Trimming removed 2 bases from V and 1 base from J; junction bases left unmatched: 3. The CDR3 runs to 15 residues. CDR3 bases: TGTGCCAGCAGCGTGCCGACTAGCGGCACAGATACGCAGTATTTT. It is translated as CASSVPTSGTDTQYF.

V is TRBV6-5 and J is TRBJ2-2, with D possibly matching TRBD2 (6 bases). The CDR3 totals 15 residues. Per the germline V gene, CDR1 is MNHEY and CDR2 is SVGAGI. The V end lost 0 bases, the J end lost 6 bases, and 11 bases lay between the germline ends. CDR3 in amino acids: CASSYSGTLAGELFF. CDR3 DNA sequence: TGTGCCAGCAGTTACTCCGGGACTCTGGCCGGGGAGCTGTTTTTT.

V gene TRBV5-6 combines with J gene TRBJ1-4, with TRBD1 identical over 7 bases. Germline V gene lookup returns CDR1 SGHDT and CDR2 YYEEEE. V lost 4 bases, J lost 3 bases, and 12 bases stayed unmatched. CDR3 length equals 17 residues. As DNA, the CDR3 is TGTGCCAGCAGCCTAACCCCGACAGGGTCTGCTAATGAAAAACTGTTTTTT. Residues: CASSLTPTGSANEKLFF.

The rearrangement uses TRBV2 and TRBJ2-7, with D maybe TRBD1 (6 bases). The CDR3 has 16 residues. The V end lost 6 bases, the J end lost 3 bases, and 21 bases lay between the germline ends. The germline V gene encodes CDR1 SNHLY and CDR2 FYNNEI. CDR3 residues: CASSDTLGDNHYEQYF. The CDR3 nucleotides are TGTGCCAGCAGCGACACCTTAGGGGACAACCACTACGAGCAGTACTTC.

The CDR3 DNA reads TGTGCCTGGAGTGGCTTGGGCCAGTCCTACGAGCAGTACTTC. The encoded protein is CAWSGLGQSYEQYF. The V gene is TRBV30, the J gene TRBJ2-7; D is ambiguous. V was pared by 1 base and J by 1 base, with 11 bases between. CDR3 length equals 14 residues. Germline values: CDR1 GTSNPN, CDR2 SVGIG (reference sequence).

V gene TRBV25-1 combines with J gene TRBJ2-5, with TRBD2 matching 7 bases. Germline V gene sequence: CDR1 MGHDK, CDR2 SYGVNS. J gave up 4 bases and V 8 bases, and 10 bases lay outside the gene matches. This CDR3 contains 14 residues. This CDR3 reads CASAVGGSGETQYF. CDR3 coding DNA: TGTGCCAGCGCGGTTGGCGGGAGTGGAGAGACCCAGTACTTC.

The gene calls are TRBV27 and TRBJ2-3; D is possibly TRBD2 (5 bases). CDR1 is MNHEY and CDR2 is SMNVEV in the germline V gene (reference sequence). V was pared by 3 bases and J by 0 bases, with 13 bases between. This CDR3 has 16 residues. Written as DNA, the CDR3 is TGTGCCAGCAGTTTGTACACTAGTTTAAGCACAGATACGCAGTATTTT. Residues: CASSLYTSLSTDTQYF.

This chain joins TRBV29-1 and TRBJ2-1; unclear D gene. Germline V gene lookup returns CDR1 SQVTM and CDR2 ANQGSEA. The CDR3 has 9 residues. Trimming pared 7 bases from V and 8 bases from J, leaving 6 bases between. In nucleotides, the CDR3 is TGCAGCGCCTCAGATGAGCAGTTCTTC. Its translation is CSASDEQFF.

The chain recombines TRBV9 with TRBJ2-5; D might be TRBD2 (5 bases). V lost 0 bases, J lost 1 base, and 13 bases lay in between. CDR1 is SGDLS, CDR2 YYNGEE, per germline. This CDR3 is 16 amino acids long. CDR3: CASSVAAGRPQETQYF. The CDR3 nucleotides are TGTGCCAGCAGCGTAGCTGCGGGTAGACCCCAAGAGACCCAGTACTTC.

The chain recombines TRBV10-3 with TRBJ2-2; the D gene is possibly TRBD1 (10 bases). The CDR3 runs 17 residues. In germline, CDR1 is ENHRY, CDR2 SYGVKD. Trimming took 3 bases from V and 3 from J, leaving 17 bases between them. The CDR3 protein is CAISDPSGTGDTGELFF. The DNA of the CDR3 is TGTGCCATCAGTGATCCTAGCGGGACAGGGGACACCGGGGAGCTGTTTTTT.